The rows below give T cell receptor beta chains drawn from one sample of a study of regulatory T cells in long-lasting Graves disease. Via MiXCR, TCRdb re-called the multiplex PCR reads, giving one row per CDR3 protein. The sample shows 680,000 or so distinct CDR3 sequences, about 16% of them seen only once. The same data also went into a second study, on T cells in Graves' hyperthyroidism and ophthalmopathy.

The sample here was peripheral blood mononuclear cells (PBMCs), taken at new diagnosis, from a patient treated with antithyroid drugs. These receptor sequences come from a woman aged 25 to 39 with Graves disease. The CDR3 runs from the conserved cysteine through the conserved F or W. Each record gives: D gene, V gene, J gene, clone size, CDR3 protein, CDR3 DNA. A D gene is named only where the DNA matches it firmly. The size entry is marked missing in some rows and otherwise reads once, few, many or a size class.

d_gene: NA; v_gene: TRBV14; j_gene: TRBJ2-1; abundance: many; CDR3aa: CASSRSGRGRYNEQFF; CDR3nt: TGTGCCAGCAGCCGATCCGGGAGGGGGCGTTACAATGAGCAGTTCTTC
d_gene: NA; v_gene: TRBV3-1; j_gene: TRBJ2-7; abundance: few; CDR3aa: CASSQVEGEQYF; CDR3nt: TGTGCCAGCAGCCAAGTTGAGGGCGAGCAGTACTTC
d_gene: TRBD1; v_gene: TRBV5-1; j_gene: TRBJ1-1; abundance: NA; CDR3aa: CASSLAGSGGNTEAFF; CDR3nt: TGCGCCAGCAGCTTGGCGGGCTCAGGGGGGAACACTGAAGCTTTCTTT
d_gene: NA; v_gene: TRBV29-1; j_gene: TRBJ1-2; abundance: many; CDR3aa: CSVDRGYGYTF; CDR3nt: TGCAGCGTTGACAGGGGCTATGGCTACACCTTC
d_gene: NA; v_gene: TRBV2; j_gene: TRBJ1-3; abundance: NA; CDR3aa: CASLGEGFNGNTIYF; CDR3nt: TGTGCCAGCCTTGGCGAGGGTTTTAACGGAAACACCATATATTTT
d_gene: NA; v_gene: TRBV5-1; j_gene: TRBJ2-2; abundance: few; CDR3aa: CASSSGPSKGTGELFF; CDR3nt: TGCGCCAGCAGCTCGGGTCCTTCAAAGGGCACCGGGGAGCTGTTTTTT
d_gene: NA; v_gene: TRBV11-2; j_gene: TRBJ2-1; abundance: many; CDR3aa: CASSLDGAAQPRF; CDR3nt: TGTGCCAGCAGCTTAGATGGCGCGGCCCAACCAAGGTTC
d_gene: NA; v_gene: TRBV28; j_gene: TRBJ1-2; abundance: NA; CDR3aa: CASYRGGSYGYTF; CDR3nt: TGTGCCAGTTATAGGGGGGGGAGCTATGGCTACACCTTC
d_gene: NA; v_gene: TRBV19; j_gene: TRBJ1-6; abundance: NA; CDR3aa: CASGVVSYNSPLHF; CDR3nt: TGTGCCAGCGGGGTAGTATCCTATAATTCACCCCTCCACTTT
d_gene: NA; v_gene: TRBV12-3/TRBV12-4; j_gene: TRBJ2-4; abundance: many; CDR3aa: CASSPLTQPGLQYF; CDR3nt: TGTGCCAGCAGCCCTTTGACCCAACCGGGACTTCAGTACTTC
d_gene: NA; v_gene: TRBV19; j_gene: TRBJ2-1; abundance: few; CDR3aa: CASRTELDDSEQFF; CDR3nt: TGTGCCAGTAGGACTGAACTGGATGACAGCGAGCAGTTCTTC
d_gene: NA; v_gene: TRBV5-6; j_gene: TRBJ2-5; abundance: few; CDR3aa: CASSWGGAQETQYF; CDR3nt: TGTGCCAGCAGCTGGGGTGGTGCTCAAGAGACCCAGTACTTC
d_gene: TRBD1; v_gene: TRBV7-2; j_gene: TRBJ2-1; abundance: many; CDR3aa: CASSRTGGAWNEQFF; CDR3nt: TGTGCCAGCAGCCGGACAGGGGGCGCTTGGAATGAGCAGTTCTTC
d_gene: NA; v_gene: TRBV5-4; j_gene: TRBJ2-1; abundance: few; CDR3aa: CASSSPTRGHNEQFF; CDR3nt: TGTGCCAGCAGCTCACCGACCCGGGGGCACAATGAGCAGTTCTTC
d_gene: NA; v_gene: TRBV20-1; j_gene: TRBJ1-4; abundance: many; CDR3aa: CSLLRGGSEKLFF; CDR3nt: TGCAGCCTCCTCAGGGGAGGTAGCGAAAAACTGTTTTTT
d_gene: NA; v_gene: TRBV20-1; j_gene: TRBJ1-4; abundance: NA; CDR3aa: CSARLQLATNEKLFF; CDR3nt: TGCAGTGCTAGGTTACAGCTTGCAACTAATGAAAAACTGTTTTTT
d_gene: TRBD1; v_gene: TRBV15; j_gene: TRBJ1-4; abundance: few; CDR3aa: CATVTGGGKHEKLFF; CDR3nt: TGTGCCACCGTCACAGGGGGCGGGAAACATGAAAAACTGTTTTTT
d_gene: NA; v_gene: TRBV18; j_gene: TRBJ2-5; abundance: few; CDR3aa: CASSPTGSETQYF; CDR3nt: TGTGCCAGCTCACCCACAGGGTCGGAGACCCAGTACTTC
d_gene: NA; v_gene: TRBV19; j_gene: TRBJ1-6; abundance: NA; CDR3aa: CASSPSGLFGSPLHF; CDR3nt: TGTGCCAGTAGTCCCTCGGGACTGTTCGGATCACCCCTCCACTTT
d_gene: NA; v_gene: TRBV20-1; j_gene: TRBJ2-2; abundance: few; CDR3aa: CSASIGNTGELFF; CDR3nt: TGCAGTGCTAGTATCGGGAACACCGGGGAGCTGTTTTTT
d_gene: TRBD1; v_gene: TRBV7-9; j_gene: TRBJ1-2; abundance: NA; CDR3aa: CASSAHTGVANYGYTF; CDR3nt: TGTGCCAGCAGCGCTCATACAGGGGTAGCTAACTATGGCTACACCTTC
d_gene: TRBD1; v_gene: TRBV7-2; j_gene: TRBJ2-7; abundance: NA; CDR3aa: CASSRAPLIRDRVYEQYF; CDR3nt: TGTGCCAGCAGCCGCGCACCCTTAATCCGGGACAGGGTCTACGAGCAGTACTTC
d_gene: TRBD1; v_gene: TRBV11-2; j_gene: TRBJ1-1; abundance: many; CDR3aa: CASSLEWTGGEAFF; CDR3nt: TGTGCCAGCAGCTTAGAATGGACAGGGGGTGAGGCTTTCTTT
d_gene: TRBD2; v_gene: TRBV9; j_gene: TRBJ2-1; abundance: NA; CDR3aa: CASSVRVAGYNEQFF; CDR3nt: TGTGCCAGCAGCGTAAGGGTAGCGGGATACAATGAGCAGTTCTTC
d_gene: NA; v_gene: TRBV28; j_gene: TRBJ1-1; abundance: many; CDR3aa: CASSNTGLNTEAFF; CDR3nt: TGTGCCAGCAGTAACACAGGTTTGAACACTGAAGCTTTCTTT
d_gene: NA; v_gene: TRBV5-1; j_gene: TRBJ1-6; abundance: NA; CDR3aa: CASSLEGGTNSPLHF; CDR3nt: TGCGCCAGCAGCTTGGAAGGAGGGACGAATTCACCCCTCCACTTT
d_gene: NA; v_gene: TRBV12-3/TRBV12-4; j_gene: TRBJ2-5; abundance: many; CDR3aa: CASSLQGTETQYF; CDR3nt: TGTGCCAGCAGTCTACAGGGTACTGAGACCCAGTACTTC
d_gene: NA; v_gene: TRBV5-1; j_gene: TRBJ1-2; abundance: many; CDR3aa: CASSLEGGRGESYTF; CDR3nt: TGCGCCAGCAGCTTGGAGGGGGGAAGAGGCGAAAGCTACACCTTC
d_gene: NA; v_gene: TRBV10-3; j_gene: TRBJ1-1; abundance: many; CDR3aa: CAISDQVMEAFF; CDR3nt: TGTGCCATCAGTGACCAGGTCATGGAAGCTTTCTTT
d_gene: NA; v_gene: TRBV5-1; j_gene: TRBJ2-5; abundance: NA; CDR3aa: CASSSDWGETQYF; CDR3nt: TGCGCCAGCAGCTCCGACTGGGGAGAGACCCAGTACTTC
d_gene: NA; v_gene: TRBV28; j_gene: TRBJ1-3; abundance: few; CDR3aa: CASSQKGYTIYF; CDR3nt: TGTGCCAGCAGCCAAAAAGGGTACACCATATATTTT